Listed here are 10 T cell receptor beta chains from one sample, sequenced in a study of cytomegalovirus exposure and HLA in healthy donors. PCR employed 60 Vbeta and 13 Jbeta primers. Clones were read by immunoSEQ multiplex PCR, and TCRdb kept only the in-frame ones, dropping some. The sample records 160,000 or so clones, around 80% being singletons. Material for sequencing was PBMCs. These receptors were collected from a man aged 18 to 35 in good health and CMV-seronegative.

The chain combines TRBV5-1 with TRBJ2-7; 7 bases agree with TRBD1. V gave up 4 bases and J gave up 4 bases; unmatched junction bases: 8. CDR3 length equals 14 residues. CDR1 is SGHRS and CDR2 is YFSETQ in the germline V gene. In DNA, the CDR3 is TGCGCCAGCAGCGACTCCGGGACAGAGTACGAGCAGTACTTC. It encodes CASSDSGTEYEQYF. Full variable domain (rest looked up from reference TRBV5-1 and TRBJ2-7): KAGVTQTPRYLIKTRGQQVTLSCSPISGHRSVSWYQQTPGQGLQFLFEYFSETQRNKGNFPGRFSGRQFSNSRSEMNVSTLELGDSALYLCASSDSGTEYEQYFGPGTRLTVT.

The chain carries TRBV28 and TRBJ2-7, with TRBD2 as a possible D gene (7 bases). Per germline, CDR1 MDHEN and CDR2 SYDVKM. V was clipped by 6 bases and J by 6 bases, with 24 bases between them. The CDR3 runs 16 residues. DNA of the CDR3: TGTGCCAGCAGAACCTCGGGGGAGGGGGTCGGCGTCGAGCAGTACTTC. It translates to CASRTSGEGVGVEQYF.

The rearrangement links TRBV28 to TRBJ1-5; no firm D call. V shed 7 bases and J shed 2 bases, with 9 bases lying between them. Germline loops: CDR1 MDHEN, CDR2 SYDVKM. This CDR3 is built from 13 residues. The CDR3: CASNPSGNQPQHF. Written as DNA, the CDR3 is TGTGCCAGCAATCCGTCCGGCAATCAGCCCCAGCATTTT.

V usage is TRBV7-2 and J usage is TRBJ1-5; no clear D. The CDR3 loop spans 13 amino acids. Germline V gene sequence: CDR1 SGHTA, CDR2 FQGNSA. The V and J ends lost 1 base and 3 bases respectively, with 4 bases between them. The CDR3 sequence: CASSLDYNQPQHF. The CDR3 DNA follows: TGTGCCAGCAGCTTAGATTACAATCAGCCCCAGCATTTT.

CDR3 residues: CASSLGGTGIYEQYF. In nucleotides, the CDR3 is TGTGCCAGCAGTTTAGGGGGGACAGGGATCTACGAGCAGTACTTC. The rearrangement joins TRBV28 to TRBJ2-7; 9 bases match TRBD1. Germline V gene sequence: CDR1 MDHEN, CDR2 SYDVKM. Losses at the gene ends were 2 bases for V and 3 bases for J; bases not matched to a gene: 5. This CDR3 region has 15 residues.

The chain combines TRBV2 with TRBJ2-1; no reliable D call. From germline, CDR1 is SNHLY and CDR2 FYNNEI. With 4 bases removed from V and 0 bases from J, the gap between germline ends came to 10 bases. This CDR3 is 15 amino acids long. In nucleotides, the CDR3 is TGTGCCAGCAGTGCCGACCGGAGCTCCTACAATGAGCAGTTCTTC. Its protein product is CASSADRSSYNEQFF.

This sequence joins TRBV6-1 and TRBJ1-2; 10 nucleotides line up with TRBD1. Germline V CDR1 and CDR2: MNHNS, SASEGT. This CDR3 spans 13 amino acids. Germline trimming cut 4 bases from V and 7 bases from J; bases unmatched to any gene: 3. The CDR3 sequence is CASSAGTGVGYTF. The DNA for the CDR3 is TGTGCCAGCAGTGCTGGGACAGGGGTTGGCTACACCTTC.

This clone was seen a single time. V gene TRBV9 combines with J gene TRBJ1-1, with D possibly matching TRBD1 (5 bases). With 4 bases removed from V and 0 bases from J, the gap between germline ends came to 13 bases. Germline values: CDR1 SGDLS, CDR2 YYNGEE. This CDR3 has 15 residues. CDR3 loop: CASSPVGPMNTEAFF. CDR3 DNA: TGTGCCAGCAGCCCCGTGGGGCCCATGAACACTGAAGCTTTCTTT.

This chain uses TRBV9 with TRBJ2-1; 7 bases agree with TRBD1. CDR3 length equals 15 residues. V lost 0 bases to trimming and J lost 5 bases; unmatched junction nucleotides: 5. Germline V lookup: CDR1 SGDLS, CDR2 YYNGEE. CDR3 loop: CASSVGLGTDNEQFF. Written as DNA, the CDR3 is TGTGCCAGCAGCGTAGGCTTGGGGACAGACAATGAGCAGTTCTTC.

The J gene is TRBJ1-6, the V gene TRBV15, with no clear D. CDR1 is LNHNV and CDR2 is YYDKDF in the germline V gene (reference sequence). V lost 7 bases to trimming and J lost 0 bases, with 7 bases between them. This CDR3 has 14 amino acids. The CDR3 loop reads CATNTPSYNSPLHF. The CDR3 bases are TGTGCCACCAATACTCCCTCCTATAATTCACCCCTCCACTTT.